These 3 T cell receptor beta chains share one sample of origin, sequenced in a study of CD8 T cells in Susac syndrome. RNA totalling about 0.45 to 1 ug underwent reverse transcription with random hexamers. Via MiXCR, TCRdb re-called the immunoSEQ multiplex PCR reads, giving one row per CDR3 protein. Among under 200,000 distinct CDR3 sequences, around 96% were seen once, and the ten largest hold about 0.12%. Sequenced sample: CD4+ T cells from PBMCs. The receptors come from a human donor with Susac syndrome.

The CDR3 DNA follows: TGTGCCAGCAGTCCAGGGGGCAACTATGGCTACACCTTC. Translating gives CASSPGGNYGYTF. The chain uses TRBV28 and TRBJ1-2, with 8 bases lining up with TRBD1. The CDR3 has 13 residues. Germline CDR1 MDHEN, CDR2 SYDVKM. Unmatched junction bases numbered 1, after V lost 5 bases and J lost 2 bases.

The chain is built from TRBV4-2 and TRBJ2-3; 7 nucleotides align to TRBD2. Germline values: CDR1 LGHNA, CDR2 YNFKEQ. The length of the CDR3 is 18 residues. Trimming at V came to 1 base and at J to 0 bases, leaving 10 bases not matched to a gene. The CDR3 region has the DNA TGTGCCAGCAGCCAAGTTAAGGCTAGCGGTACTAGCACAGATACGCAGTATTTT. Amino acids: CASSQVKASGTSTDTQYF.

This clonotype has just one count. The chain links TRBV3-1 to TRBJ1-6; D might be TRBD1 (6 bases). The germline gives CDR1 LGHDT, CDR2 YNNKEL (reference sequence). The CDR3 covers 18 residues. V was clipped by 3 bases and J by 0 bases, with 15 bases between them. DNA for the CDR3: TGTGCCAGCAGCCAGTACGGACAGTCGAGCTCCTATAATTCACCCCTCCACTTT. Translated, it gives CASSQYGQSSSYNSPLHF.